This T cell receptor beta chain was profiled in a study of blood T cells in healthy people across ages. The authors ran a second PCR of about 7 to 12 cycles using a sample-barcoded 5' primer and a J-beta primer mix. MiXCR, applied by TCRdb to the 5' RACE reads, yields one record per CDR3 protein. The repertoire holds roughly 2 million distinct CDR3 sequences, with 49% as singletons. This CDR3 comprises 16 residues. Looked up from germline, CDR1 is LGHNA and CDR2 is YNFKEQ. V lost 4 bases to trimming and J lost 3 bases, with 16 bases between them. The sequenced material came from blood. The origin of this receptor is a woman aged 40 to 50 in good health. The rearrangement uses TRBV4-2 and TRBJ2-1; D is unresolved. In nucleotides, the CDR3 is TGTGCCAGCAGCCCCTCCGGAGCGTCCGACTACAATGAGCAGTTCTTC. This encodes CASSPSGASDYNEQFF.